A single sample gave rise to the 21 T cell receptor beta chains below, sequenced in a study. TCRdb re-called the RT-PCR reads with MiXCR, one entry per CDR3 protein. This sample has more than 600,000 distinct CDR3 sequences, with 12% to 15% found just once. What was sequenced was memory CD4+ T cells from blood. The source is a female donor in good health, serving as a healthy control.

CDR3 sequence: CAISVEAGGRDTQYF. The CDR3 DNA sequence: TGTGCCATCAGTGTAGAGGCAGGAGGAAGGGATACGCAGTATTTT. The chain uses TRBV10-3 and TRBJ2-3, with TRBD2 as a possible D gene (5 bases). This CDR3 spans 15 amino acids. The V gene's germline CDR1 is ENHRY and CDR2 SYGVKD. With 4 bases removed from V and 6 bases from J, the gap between germline ends came to 17 bases.

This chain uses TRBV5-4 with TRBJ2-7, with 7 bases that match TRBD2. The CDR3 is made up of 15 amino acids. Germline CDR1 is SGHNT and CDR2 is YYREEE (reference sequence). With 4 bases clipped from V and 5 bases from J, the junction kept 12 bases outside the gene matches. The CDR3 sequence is CASSPSGTIPHEQYF. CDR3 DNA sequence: TGTGCCAGCAGCCCGAGCGGGACCATCCCCCACGAGCAGTACTTC.

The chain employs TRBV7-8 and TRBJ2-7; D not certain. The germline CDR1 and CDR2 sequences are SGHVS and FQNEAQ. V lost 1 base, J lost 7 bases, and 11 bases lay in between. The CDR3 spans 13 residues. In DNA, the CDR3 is TGTGCCAGCAGCTTAGTGGGTGTGGGGGAGCAGTACTTC. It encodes CASSLVGVGEQYF.

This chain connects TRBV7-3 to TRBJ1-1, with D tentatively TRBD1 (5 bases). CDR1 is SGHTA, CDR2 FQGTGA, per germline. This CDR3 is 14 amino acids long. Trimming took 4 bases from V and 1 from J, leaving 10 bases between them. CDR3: CASSSGLTNTEAFF. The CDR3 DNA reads TGTGCCAGCAGCTCGGGACTTACGAACACTGAAGCTTTCTTT.

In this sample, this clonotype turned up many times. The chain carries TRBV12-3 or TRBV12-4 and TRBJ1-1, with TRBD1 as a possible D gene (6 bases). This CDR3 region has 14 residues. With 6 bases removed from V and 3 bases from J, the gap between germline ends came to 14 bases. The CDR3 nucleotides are TGTGCCAGCAGCAGGGACGGGGGCGACACTGAAGCTTTCTTT. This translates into CASSRDGGDTEAFF.

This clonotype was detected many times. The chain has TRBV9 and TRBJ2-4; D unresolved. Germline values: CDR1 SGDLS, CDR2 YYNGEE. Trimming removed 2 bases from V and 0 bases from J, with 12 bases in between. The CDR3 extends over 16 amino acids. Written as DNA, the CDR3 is TGTGCCAGCAGCGTGGGTAATGCCGGAGCCAAAAACATTCAGTACTTC. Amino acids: CASSVGNAGAKNIQYF.

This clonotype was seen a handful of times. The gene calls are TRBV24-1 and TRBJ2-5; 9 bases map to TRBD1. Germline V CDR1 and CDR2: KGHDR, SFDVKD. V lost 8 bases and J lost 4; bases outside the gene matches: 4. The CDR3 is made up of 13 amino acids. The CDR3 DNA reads TGTGCCACCAACTCGGGACAGGGAGAGACCCAGTACTTC. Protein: CATNSGQGETQYF.

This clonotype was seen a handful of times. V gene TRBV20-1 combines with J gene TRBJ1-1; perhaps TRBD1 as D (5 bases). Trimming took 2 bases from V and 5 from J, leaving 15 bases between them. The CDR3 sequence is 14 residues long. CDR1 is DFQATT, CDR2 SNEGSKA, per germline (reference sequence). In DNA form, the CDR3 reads TGCAGTGCTAGATTGGGCAGGGCTCCTACTGAAGCTTTCTTT. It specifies CSARLGRAPTEAFF.

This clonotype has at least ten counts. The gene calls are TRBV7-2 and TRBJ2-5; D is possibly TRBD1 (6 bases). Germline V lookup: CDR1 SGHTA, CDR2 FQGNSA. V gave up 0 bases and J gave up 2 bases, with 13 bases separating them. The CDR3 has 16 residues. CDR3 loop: CASSLAFARGQETQYF. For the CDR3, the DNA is TGTGCCAGCAGCTTAGCTTTTGCCAGGGGACAAGAGACCCAGTACTTC.

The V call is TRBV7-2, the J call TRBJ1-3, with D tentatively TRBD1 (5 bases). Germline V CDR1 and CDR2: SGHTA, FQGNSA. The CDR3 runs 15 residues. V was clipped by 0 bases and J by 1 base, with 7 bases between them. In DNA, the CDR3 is TGTGCCAGCAGCTTAGCGTGGACATCTGGAAACACCATATATTTT. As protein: CASSLAWTSGNTIYF.

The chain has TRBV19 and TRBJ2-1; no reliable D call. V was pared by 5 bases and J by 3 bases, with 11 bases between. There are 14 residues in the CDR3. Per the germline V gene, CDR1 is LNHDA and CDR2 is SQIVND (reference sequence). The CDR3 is CASSLQTGYNEQFF. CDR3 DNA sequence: TGTGCCAGTAGTTTACAGACGGGCTACAATGAGCAGTTCTTC.

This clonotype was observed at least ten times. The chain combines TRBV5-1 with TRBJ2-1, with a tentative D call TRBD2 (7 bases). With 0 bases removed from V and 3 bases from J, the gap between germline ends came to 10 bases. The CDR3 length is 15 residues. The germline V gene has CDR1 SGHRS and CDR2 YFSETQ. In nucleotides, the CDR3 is TGCGCCAGCAGCTTGGAGGGGGACTACTACAATGAGCAGTTCTTC. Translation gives CASSLEGDYYNEQFF.

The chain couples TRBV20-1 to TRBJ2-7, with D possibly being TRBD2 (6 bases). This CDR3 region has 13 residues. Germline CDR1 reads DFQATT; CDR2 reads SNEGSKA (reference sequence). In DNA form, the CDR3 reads TGCACCTCTAGACGGGGAGCTAGCGCCGAGCAGTACTTC. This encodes CTSRRGASAEQYF.

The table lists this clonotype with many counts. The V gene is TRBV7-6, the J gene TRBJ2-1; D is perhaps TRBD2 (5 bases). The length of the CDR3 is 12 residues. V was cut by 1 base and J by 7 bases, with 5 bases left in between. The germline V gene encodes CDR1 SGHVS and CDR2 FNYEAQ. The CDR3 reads CASSLGENEQFF. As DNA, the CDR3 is TGTGCCAGCAGCTTAGGGGAGAATGAGCAGTTCTTC. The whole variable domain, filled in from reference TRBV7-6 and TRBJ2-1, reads GAGVSQSPRYKVTKRGQDVALRCDPISGHVSLYWYRQALGQGPEFLTYFNYEAQQDKSGLPNDRFSAERPEGSISTLTIQRTEQRDSAMYRCASSLGENEQFFGPGTRLTVL.

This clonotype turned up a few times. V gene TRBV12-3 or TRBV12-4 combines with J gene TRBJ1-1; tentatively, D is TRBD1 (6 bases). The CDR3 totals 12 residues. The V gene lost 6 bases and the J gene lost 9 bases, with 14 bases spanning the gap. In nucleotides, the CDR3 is TGTGCCAGCAGCTTCAATAGGGGGAAAGCTTTCTTT. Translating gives CASSFNRGKAFF.

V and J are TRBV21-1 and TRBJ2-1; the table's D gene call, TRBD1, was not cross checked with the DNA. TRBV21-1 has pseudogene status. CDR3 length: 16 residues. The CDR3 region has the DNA TGTGCCAGCAGCAAAGGGGGACAGGGGCTGGCCAATGAGCAGTTCTTC. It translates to CASSKGGQGLANEQFF.

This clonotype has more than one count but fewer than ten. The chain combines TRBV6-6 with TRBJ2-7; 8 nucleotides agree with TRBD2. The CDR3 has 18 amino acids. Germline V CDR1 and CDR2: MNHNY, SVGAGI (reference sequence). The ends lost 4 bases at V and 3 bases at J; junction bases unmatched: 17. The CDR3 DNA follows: TGTGCCAGCAGTTTAGTTCGGTTGGGGGGAGCGGGAGACTACGAGCAGTACTTC. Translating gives CASSLVRLGGAGDYEQYF.

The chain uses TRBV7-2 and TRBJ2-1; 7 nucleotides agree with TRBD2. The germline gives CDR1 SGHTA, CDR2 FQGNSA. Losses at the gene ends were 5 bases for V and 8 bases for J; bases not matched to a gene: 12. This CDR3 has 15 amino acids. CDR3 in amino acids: CASSPNAGAGDEQFF. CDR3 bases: TGTGCCAGCAGCCCCAACGCGGGAGCAGGTGATGAGCAGTTCTTC.

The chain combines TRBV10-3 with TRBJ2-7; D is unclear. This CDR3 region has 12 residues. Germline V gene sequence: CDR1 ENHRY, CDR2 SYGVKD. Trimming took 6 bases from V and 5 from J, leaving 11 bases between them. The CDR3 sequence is CAIRTRAHEQYF. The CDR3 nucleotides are TGTGCCATCAGGACAAGGGCCCACGAGCAGTACTTC.

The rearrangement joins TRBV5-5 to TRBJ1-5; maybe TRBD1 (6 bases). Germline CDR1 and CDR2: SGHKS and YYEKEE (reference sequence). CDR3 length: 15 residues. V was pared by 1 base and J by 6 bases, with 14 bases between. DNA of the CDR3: TGTGCCAGCAGCTTGTTGGGGGGCGCGGGTCAGCCCCAGCATTTT. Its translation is CASSLLGGAGQPQHF. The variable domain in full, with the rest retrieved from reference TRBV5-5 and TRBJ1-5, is DAGVTQSPTHLIKTRGQQVTLRCSPISGHKSVSWYQQVLGQGPQFIFQYYEKEERGRGNFPDRFSARQFPNYSSELNVNALLLGDSALYLCASSLLGGAGQPQHFGDGTRLSIL.

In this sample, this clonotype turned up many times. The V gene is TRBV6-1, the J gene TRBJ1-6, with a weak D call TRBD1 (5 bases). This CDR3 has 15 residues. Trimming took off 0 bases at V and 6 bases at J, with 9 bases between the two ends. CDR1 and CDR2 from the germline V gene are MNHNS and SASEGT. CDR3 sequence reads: CASSEAQGPNSPLHF. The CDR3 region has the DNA TGTGCCAGCAGTGAAGCGCAGGGACCTAATTCACCCCTCCACTTT.